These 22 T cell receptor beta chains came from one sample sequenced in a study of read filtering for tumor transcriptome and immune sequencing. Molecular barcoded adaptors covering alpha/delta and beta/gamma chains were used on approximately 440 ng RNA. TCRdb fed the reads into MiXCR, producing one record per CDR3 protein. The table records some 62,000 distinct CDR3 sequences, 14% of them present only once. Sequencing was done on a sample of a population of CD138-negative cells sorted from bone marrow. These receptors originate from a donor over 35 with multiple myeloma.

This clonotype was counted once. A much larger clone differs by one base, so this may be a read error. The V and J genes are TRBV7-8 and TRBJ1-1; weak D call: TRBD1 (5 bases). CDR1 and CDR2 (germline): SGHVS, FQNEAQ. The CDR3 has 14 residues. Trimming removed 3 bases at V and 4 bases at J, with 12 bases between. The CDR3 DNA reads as TGTGCCAGCAGCTTGAGACTGGGGCCCACTGAAGCTTTCTTT. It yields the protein CASSLRLGPTEAFF.

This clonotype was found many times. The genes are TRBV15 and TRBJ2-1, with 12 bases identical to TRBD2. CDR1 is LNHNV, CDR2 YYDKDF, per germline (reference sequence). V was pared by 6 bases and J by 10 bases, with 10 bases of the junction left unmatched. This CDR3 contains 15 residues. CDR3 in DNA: TGTGCCACCAGTCCTAGCGGGAGGGCGAAAGGGGAGCAGTTCTTC. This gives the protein CATSPSGRAKGEQFF.

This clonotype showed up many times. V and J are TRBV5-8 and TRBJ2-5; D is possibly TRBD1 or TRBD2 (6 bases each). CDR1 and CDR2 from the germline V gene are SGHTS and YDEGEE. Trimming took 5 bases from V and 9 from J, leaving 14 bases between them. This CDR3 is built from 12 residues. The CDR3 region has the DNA TGTGCCAGCAGTCTGGAGGGGGACGCCCAGTACTTC. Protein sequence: CASSLEGDAQYF.

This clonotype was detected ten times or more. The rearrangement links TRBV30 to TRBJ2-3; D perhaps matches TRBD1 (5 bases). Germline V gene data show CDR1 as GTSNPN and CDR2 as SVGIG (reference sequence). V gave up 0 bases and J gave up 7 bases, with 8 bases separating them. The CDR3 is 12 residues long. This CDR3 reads CAWSVQVHTQYF. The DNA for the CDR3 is TGTGCCTGGAGTGTACAGGTGCATACGCAGTATTTT.

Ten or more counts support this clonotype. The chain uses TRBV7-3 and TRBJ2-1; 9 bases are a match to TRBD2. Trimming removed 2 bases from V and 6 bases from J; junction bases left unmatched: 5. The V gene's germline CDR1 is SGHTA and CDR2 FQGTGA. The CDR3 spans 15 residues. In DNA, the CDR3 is TGTGCCAGCAGCTTACTTAGCGGGAGCCGCAATGAGCAGTTCTTC. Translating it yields CASSLLSGSRNEQFF. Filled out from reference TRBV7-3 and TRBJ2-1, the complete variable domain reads GAGVSQTPSNKVTEKGKYVELRCDPISGHTALYWYRQSLGQGPEFLIYFQGTGAADDSGLPNDRFFAVRPEGSVSTLKIQRTERGDSAVYLCASSLLSGSRNEQFFGPGTRLTVL.

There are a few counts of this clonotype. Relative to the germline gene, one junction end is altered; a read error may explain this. This CDR3 is CASRSSSNGQFF. In nucleotides, the CDR3 is TGTGCCAGCCGATCTAGCTCCAATGGGCAGTTCTTC. This chain links TRBV6-5 with TRBJ2-1; a possible D gene is TRBD2 (5 bases). The CDR3 sequence is 12 residues long. The germline CDR1 and CDR2 sequences are MNHEY and SVGAGI.

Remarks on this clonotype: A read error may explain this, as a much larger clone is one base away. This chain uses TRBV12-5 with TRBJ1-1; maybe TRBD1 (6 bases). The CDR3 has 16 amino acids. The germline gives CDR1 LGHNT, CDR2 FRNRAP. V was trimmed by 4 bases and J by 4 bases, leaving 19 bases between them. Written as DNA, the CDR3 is TGTGCTAGTGGTTCGGTACAAGGGGGATGGAGCACTGAAGCTTTCTTT. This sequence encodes CASGSVQGGWSTEAFF. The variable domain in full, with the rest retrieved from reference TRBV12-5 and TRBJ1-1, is DARVTQTPRHKVTEMGQEVTMRCQPILGHNTVFWYRQTMMQGLELLAYFRNRAPLDDSGMPKDRFSAEMPDATLATLKIQPSEPRDSAVYFCASGSVQGGWSTEAFFGQGTRLTVV.

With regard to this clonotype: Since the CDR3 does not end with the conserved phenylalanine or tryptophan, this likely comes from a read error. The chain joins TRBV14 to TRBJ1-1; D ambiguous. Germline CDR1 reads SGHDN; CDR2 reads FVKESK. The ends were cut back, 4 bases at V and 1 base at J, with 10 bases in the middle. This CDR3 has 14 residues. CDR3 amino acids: CASSPIRENTEAFL. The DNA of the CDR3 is TGTGCCAGCAGCCCCATAAGGGAGAACACTGAAGCTTTCCTT.

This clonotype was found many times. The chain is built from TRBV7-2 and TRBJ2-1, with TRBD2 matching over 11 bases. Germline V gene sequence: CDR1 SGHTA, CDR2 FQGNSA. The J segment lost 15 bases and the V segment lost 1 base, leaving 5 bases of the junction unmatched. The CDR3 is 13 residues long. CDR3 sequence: CASSLGSGTSGFF. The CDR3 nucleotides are TGTGCCAGCAGCTTAGGGTCCGGGACTAGCGGGTTCTTC.

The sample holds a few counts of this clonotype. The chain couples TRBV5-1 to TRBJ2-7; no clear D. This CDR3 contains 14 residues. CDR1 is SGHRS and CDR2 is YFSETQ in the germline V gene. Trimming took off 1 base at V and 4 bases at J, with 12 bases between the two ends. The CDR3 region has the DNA TGCGCCAGCAGCTTGCCTCCAAACCATTACGAGCAGTACTTC. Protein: CASSLPPNHYEQYF.

In DNA form, the CDR3 reads TGTGCCAGTAGGACCGGGACAGGGGCTGCAGATACGCAGTATTTT. It is translated as CASRTGTGAADTQYF. The chain joins TRBV19 to TRBJ2-3; 10 nucleotides match TRBD1. V shed 6 bases, J shed 4 bases, and the junction held 7 bases outside the gene matches. CDR1 is LNHDA and CDR2 is SQIVND in the germline V gene (reference sequence). The CDR3 runs 15 residues.

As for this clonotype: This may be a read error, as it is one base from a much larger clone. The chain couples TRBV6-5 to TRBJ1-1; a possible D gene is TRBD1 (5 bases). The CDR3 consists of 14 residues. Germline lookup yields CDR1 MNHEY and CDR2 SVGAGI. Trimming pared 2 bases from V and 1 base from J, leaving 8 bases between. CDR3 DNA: TGTGCCAGCAGTTACCGGGGGAAGAACACTGAAGCTTTCTTT. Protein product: CASSYRGKNTEAFF.

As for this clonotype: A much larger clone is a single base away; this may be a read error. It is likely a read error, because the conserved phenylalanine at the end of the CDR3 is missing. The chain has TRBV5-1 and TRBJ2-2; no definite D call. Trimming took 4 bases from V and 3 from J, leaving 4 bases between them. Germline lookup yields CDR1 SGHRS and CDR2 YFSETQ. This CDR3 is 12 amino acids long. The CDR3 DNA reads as TGCGCCAGCAGCAGGGACACCGGGGAGCTGTTTTCT. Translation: CASSRDTGELFS.

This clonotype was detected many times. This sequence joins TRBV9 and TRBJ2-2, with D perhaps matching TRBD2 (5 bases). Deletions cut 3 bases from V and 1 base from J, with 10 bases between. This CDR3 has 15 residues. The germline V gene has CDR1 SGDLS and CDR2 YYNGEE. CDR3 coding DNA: TGTGCCAGCAGCGCGGACTCATTGAACACCGGGGAGCTGTTTTTT. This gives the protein CASSADSLNTGELFF.

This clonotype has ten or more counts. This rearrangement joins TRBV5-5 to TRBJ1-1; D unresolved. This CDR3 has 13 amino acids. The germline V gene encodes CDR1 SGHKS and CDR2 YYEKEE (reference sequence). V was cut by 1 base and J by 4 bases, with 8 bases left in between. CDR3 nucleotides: TGTGCCAGCAGCTTGCAGGCAGCCACTGAAGCTTTCTTT. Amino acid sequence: CASSLQAATEAFF.

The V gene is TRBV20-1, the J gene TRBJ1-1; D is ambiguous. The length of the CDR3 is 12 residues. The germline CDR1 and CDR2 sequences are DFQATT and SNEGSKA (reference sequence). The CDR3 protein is CSAERANTEAFF. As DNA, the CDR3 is TGCAGCGCCGAGAGGGCGAACACTGAAGCTTTCTTT.

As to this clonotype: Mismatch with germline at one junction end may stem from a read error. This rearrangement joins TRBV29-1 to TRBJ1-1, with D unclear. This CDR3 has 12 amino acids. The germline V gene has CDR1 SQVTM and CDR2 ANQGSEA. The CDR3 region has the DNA TGCAGCGTTGAAGCGCGGGGAGCTGATGCTTTCTTT. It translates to CSVEARGADAFF.

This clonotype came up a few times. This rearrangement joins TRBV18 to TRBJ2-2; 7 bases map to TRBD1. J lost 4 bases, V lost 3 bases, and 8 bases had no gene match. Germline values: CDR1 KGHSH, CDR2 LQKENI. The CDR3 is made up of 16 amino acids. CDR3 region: CASSPRQGGSTGELFF. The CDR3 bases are TGTGCCAGCTCACCTAGACAGGGCGGAAGCACCGGGGAGCTGTTTTTT.

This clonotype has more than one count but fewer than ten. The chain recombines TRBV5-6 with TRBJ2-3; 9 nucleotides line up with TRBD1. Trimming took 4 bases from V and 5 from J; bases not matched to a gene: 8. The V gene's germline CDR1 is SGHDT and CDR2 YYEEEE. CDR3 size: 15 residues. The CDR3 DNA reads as TGTGCCAGCAGCGTATCCGGGACAGGGCAAGATACGCAGTATTTT. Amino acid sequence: CASSVSGTGQDTQYF.

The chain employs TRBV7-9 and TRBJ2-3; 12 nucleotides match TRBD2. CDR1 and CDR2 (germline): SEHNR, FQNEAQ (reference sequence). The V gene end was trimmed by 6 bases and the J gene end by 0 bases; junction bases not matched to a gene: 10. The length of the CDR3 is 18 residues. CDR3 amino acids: CASSSSGRALISTDTQYF. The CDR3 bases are TGTGCCAGCAGTTCTAGCGGGAGGGCTCTTATCAGCACAGATACGCAGTATTTT. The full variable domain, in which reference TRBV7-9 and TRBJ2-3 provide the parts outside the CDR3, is DTGVSQNPRHKITKRGQNVTFRCDPISEHNRLYWYRQTLGQGPEFLTYFQNEAQLEKSRLLSDRFSAERPKGSFSTLEIQRTEQGDSAMYLCASSSSGRALISTDTQYFGPGTRLTVL.

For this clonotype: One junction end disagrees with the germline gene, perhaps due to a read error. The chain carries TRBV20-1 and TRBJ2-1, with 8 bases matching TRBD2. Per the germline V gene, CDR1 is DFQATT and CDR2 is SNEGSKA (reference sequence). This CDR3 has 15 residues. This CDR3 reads CSAKERESPTHEQIF. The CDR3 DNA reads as TGCAGTGCTAAAGAGCGGGAGTCACCTACGCATGAGCAGATCTTC.

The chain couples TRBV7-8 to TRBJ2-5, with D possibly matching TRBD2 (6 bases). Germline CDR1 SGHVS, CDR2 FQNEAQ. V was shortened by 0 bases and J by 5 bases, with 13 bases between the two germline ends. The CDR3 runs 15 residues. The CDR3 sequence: CASSLAWRDGETQYF. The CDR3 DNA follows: TGTGCCAGCAGCTTAGCGTGGAGGGACGGCGAGACCCAGTACTTC.